The 27 T cell receptor beta chains reported below all come from one sample, sequenced in a study of T-cell reconstitution after alpha-beta-depleted transplantation in children. This sample's TCRbeta library carried unique molecular identifier barcodes. TCRdb reprocessed the PCR reads with MiXCR, giving one entry per CDR3 protein. The sample comprises 150,000 to 200,000 distinct CDR3 sequences, 6.3% of which are singletons, and around 4.1% rests with the top ten. Sequencing was performed on PBMCs, taken before TCRalphabeta/CD19-depleted stem cell transplant. All receptors come from a girl less than two years old with combined immunodeficiency, due to receive a stem cell transplant.

This clonotype was counted ten times or more. This chain connects TRBV12-5 to TRBJ2-7; 9 nucleotides line up with TRBD1. The V gene end was trimmed by 6 bases and the J gene end by 2 bases; junction bases not matched to a gene: 2. The germline V gene encodes CDR1 LGHNT and CDR2 FRNRAP. The CDR3 extends over 13 amino acids. CDR3 coding DNA: TGTGCTAGTGGCCGGACAGGGGCCTACGAGCAGTACTTC. As protein: CASGRTGAYEQYF.

This clonotype was found many times. J is TRBJ2-2 and V is TRBV12-1; the DNA was not used to check the table's D call, TRBD2. TRBV12-1 is shown as a pseudogene. The CDR3 is 16 residues long. The CDR3 nucleotides read TGTGCCAGCTCCTCAGGCGGCGGGAGTTACACCGGGGAGCTGTTTTTT. Translating it yields CASSSGGGSYTGELFF.

This clonotype was recorded many times. V is TRBV6-2 or TRBV6-3 and J is TRBJ1-2; no clear D. The CDR3 consists of 18 residues. V was trimmed by 2 bases and J by 2 bases, leaving 21 bases between them. CDR1 and CDR2 from the germline V gene are MNHEY and SVGEGT. CDR3 protein: CASSYAYDFVLRNYGYTF. CDR3 DNA: TGTGCCAGCAGTTACGCCTACGACTTCGTGTTACGGAACTATGGCTACACCTTC.

This clonotype has just a few counts. V gene TRBV7-9 combines with J gene TRBJ2-6, with a possible D match to TRBD2 (5 bases). The CDR3 runs 14 residues. Germline CDR1 and CDR2: SEHNR and FQNEAQ (reference sequence). V gave up 8 bases and J gave up 0 bases, with 8 bases separating them. CDR3 loop: CASGSLSGANVLTF. The CDR3 region has the DNA TGTGCCAGCGGGAGTCTCTCTGGGGCCAACGTCCTGACTTTC.

This clonotype was picked up many times. This chain connects TRBV7-9 to TRBJ2-1, with TRBD1 matching 11 bases. The V gene's germline CDR1 is SEHNR and CDR2 FQNEAQ (reference sequence). The ends lost 5 bases at V and 8 bases at J; junction bases unmatched: 5. The CDR3 spans 14 residues. The CDR3 loop reads CASSGTGGRDEQFF. CDR3 coding DNA: TGTGCCAGCAGCGGGACAGGGGGGAGGGATGAGCAGTTCTTC.

This clonotype was seen ten or more times. The J gene is TRBJ2-5, the V gene TRBV5-6; 7 bases align to TRBD2. The germline CDR1 and CDR2 sequences are SGHDT and YYEEEE. The CDR3 is 13 residues long. The trim removed 2 bases at V and 5 bases at J, leaving 3 bases unmatched. In DNA, the CDR3 is TGTGCCAGCAGCTTCCCCGGGGGGGAGACCCAGTACTTC. This codes for CASSFPGGETQYF. Full variable domain (remainder filled in from reference TRBV5-6 and TRBJ2-5): DAGVTQSPTHLIKTRGQQVTLRCSPKSGHDTVSWYQQALGQGPQFIFQYYEEEERQRGNFPDRFSGHQFPNYSSELNVNALLLGDSALYLCASSFPGGETQYFGPGTRLLVL.

This clonotype was seen at least ten times. This sequence joins TRBV5-1 and TRBJ1-6; TRBD1 is a possible D gene (6 bases). Germline CDR1 is SGHRS and CDR2 is YFSETQ. The CDR3 spans 16 residues. Trimming left V 5 bases short and J 7 bases short, with 19 bases between. The CDR3 is CASSHRDKTGNSPLHF. The CDR3 DNA sequence: TGCGCCAGCAGTCACCGGGACAAAACAGGGAATTCACCCCTCCACTTT.

This clonotype came up many times. V usage is TRBV11-2 and J usage is TRBJ2-5, with D possibly matching TRBD1 (5 bases). The CDR3 length is 12 residues. V lost 1 base to trimming and J lost 6 bases, with 6 bases between them. The germline CDR1 and CDR2 sequences are SGHAT and FQNNGV. The CDR3: CASSLVGQTQYF. The CDR3 DNA reads TGTGCCAGCAGCTTAGTGGGGCAGACCCAGTACTTC.

This clonotype occurred many times. The chain recombines TRBV12-3 or TRBV12-4 with TRBJ2-5; D possibly uses TRBD1 or TRBD2 (5 bases each). CDR3 length equals 14 residues. V lost 3 bases, J lost 1 base, and 9 bases lay in between. The CDR3 sequence: CASSFFGAQETQYF. The CDR3, as DNA: TGTGCCAGCAGTTTTTTCGGGGCCCAAGAGACCCAGTACTTC.

This clonotype was counted at least ten times. V is TRBV25-1 and J is TRBJ2-2; D unclear. V dropped 1 base and J dropped 8 bases, with 8 bases sitting between them. Germline values: CDR1 MGHDK, CDR2 SYGVNS. This CDR3 region has 13 residues. The CDR3 DNA is TGTGCCAGCAGTGAATGGTTAATGGGGGAGCTGTTTTTT. This gives the protein CASSEWLMGELFF.

This clonotype turned up a few times. The chain carries TRBV6-1 and TRBJ2-3; TRBD2 matches at 14 bases. This CDR3 region has 17 residues. The germline V gene encodes CDR1 MNHNS and CDR2 SASEGT. Germline trimming cut 6 bases from V and 4 bases from J; bases unmatched to any gene: 9. CDR3 region: CASSGRGLAGASDTQYF. The CDR3 DNA reads as TGTGCCAGCAGCGGAAGGGGACTAGCGGGGGCCTCAGATACGCAGTATTTT.

There are a few counts of this clonotype. This chain connects TRBV5-6 to TRBJ2-1, with 10 bases lining up with TRBD2. Germline-derived CDR1 and CDR2 are SGHDT and YYEEEE. The CDR3 is 14 residues long. V shed 6 bases and J 1 base; nucleotides not matched to a gene: 1. In nucleotides, the CDR3 is TGTGCCAGCACAGCGGGGGGGTCCTACAATGAGCAGTTCTTC. Protein sequence: CASTAGGSYNEQFF.

This clonotype was seen many times. The chain uses TRBV7-6 and TRBJ1-3, with unresolved D. Trimming left V 1 base short and J 0 bases short, with 16 bases between. The CDR3 covers 18 residues. The germline CDR1 and CDR2 sequences are SGHVS and FNYEAQ. CDR3 coding DNA: TGTGCCAGCAGCTTAGTCGTGGCAGCTGAAATCTCTGGAAACACCATATATTTT. Encoded protein: CASSLVVAAEISGNTIYF.

This clonotype was recorded at least ten times. The chain joins TRBV20-1 to TRBJ2-7; the match to TRBD2 covers 14 bases. With V trimmed by 6 bases and J by 2 bases, 6 bases remained unmatched. The CDR3 extends over 15 amino acids. In germline, CDR1 is DFQATT, CDR2 SNEGSKA (reference sequence). CDR3 sequence reads: CSADGTSGGPYEQYF. The CDR3 DNA reads as TGCAGTGCCGACGGGACTAGCGGGGGTCCCTACGAGCAGTACTTC.

In its sample, this clonotype was seen many times. This chain uses TRBV5-1 with TRBJ2-2, with D uncertain. V lost 0 bases to trimming and J lost 7 bases, with 4 bases between them. CDR3 length: 12 amino acids. The germline gives CDR1 SGHRS, CDR2 YFSETQ. This chain's CDR3 is CASSLVGGELFF. The CDR3 nucleotides are TGCGCCAGCAGCTTGGTCGGCGGGGAGCTGTTTTTT.

This clonotype has only a few counts. This chain connects TRBV21-1 to TRBJ1-5; TRBD1 is the table's D call, not checked against the DNA. TRBV21-1 is assigned pseudogene status. The CDR3 is 18 residues long. CDR3 sequence (DNA): TGTGCCAGCAGCAAAGAGGGGAAGGGAATGGCATGCAATCAGCCCCAGCATTTT. Translation gives CASSKEGKGMACNQPQHF.

There are many counts of this clonotype. The V call is TRBV29-1, the J call TRBJ2-5; D is perhaps TRBD2 (6 bases). CDR1 and CDR2 from the germline V gene are SQVTM and ANQGSEA. This CDR3 is built from 15 residues. Trimming took off 7 bases at V and 2 bases at J, with 20 bases between the two ends. This chain's CDR3 is CSARIGGGPQETQYF. The CDR3 region has the DNA TGCAGCGCCCGAATCGGGGGAGGTCCACAAGAGACCCAGTACTTC.

This clonotype was counted many times. Likely a read error: the CDR3 ends without its conserved phenylalanine or tryptophan. Because the CDR3's place on the DNA is in doubt, the DNA is left out and the CDR3 is given as listed by TCRdb. The chain employs TRBV25-1 and TRBJ2-1; the table assigns TRBD2, which was not confirmed against the DNA. The CDR3 sequence runs 12 residues, both termini included. Per germline, CDR1 MGHDK and CDR2 SYGVNS. The CDR3 is CASKTASGVQCP.

This rearrangement joins TRBV5-1 to TRBJ2-3; weak D call: TRBD1 (6 bases). CDR1 is SGHRS and CDR2 is YFSETQ in the germline V gene. The CDR3 runs to 20 residues. The V gene lost 0 bases and the J gene lost 3 bases, with 26 bases spanning the gap. The CDR3 loop reads CASSLEQGGRAVVGTDTQYF. The CDR3, as DNA: TGCGCCAGCAGCTTGGAACAGGGCGGCAGGGCAGTCGTGGGGACAGATACGCAGTATTTT.

There are many counts of this clonotype. This chain joins TRBV27 and TRBJ2-7; a weak D match, TRBD2 (6 bases). This CDR3 contains 19 residues. The V gene's germline CDR1 is MNHEY and CDR2 SMNVEV (reference sequence). The germline V and J ends were trimmed by 5 bases and 1 base, with 27 bases remaining between them. The CDR3 DNA is TGTGCCAGCAGTAAATTGCCCCAATATGGTAATAGCGGATCCTACGAGCAGTACTTC. Translated: CASSKLPQYGNSGSYEQYF.

This clonotype was found many times. The genes are TRBV4-1 and TRBJ2-2; TRBD1 is a possible D gene (8 bases). V shed 6 bases and J shed 4 bases, with 15 bases lying between them. Per germline, CDR1 MGHRA and CDR2 YSYEKL. This CDR3 has 15 amino acids. The CDR3 bases are TGCGCCAGCAGGGACAGGGAGCGGGGCACCGGGGAGCTGTTTTTT. Translated: CASRDRERGTGELFF.

This clonotype has a count of ten or more. CDR3 protein: CASSDQRGSSGNTIYF. Written as DNA, the CDR3 is TGTGCCAGCAGTGACCAGAGGGGTAGCTCTGGAAACACCATATATTTT. This sequence joins TRBV25-1 and TRBJ1-3; perhaps TRBD1 as D (5 bases). The CDR3 length is 16 residues. V shed 3 bases and J shed 0 bases, with 12 bases lying between them. The germline gives CDR1 MGHDK, CDR2 SYGVNS.

This clonotype was counted at least ten times. J is TRBJ1-4 and V is TRBV20-1, with no clear D. Trimming pared 6 bases from V and 8 bases from J, leaving 16 bases between. The CDR3 is 13 amino acids. Germline CDR1 reads DFQATT; CDR2 reads SNEGSKA (reference sequence). CDR3 protein: CSAFTGSHEKLFF. The CDR3 nucleotides are TGCAGTGCGTTCACGGGATCACACGAAAAACTGTTTTTT.

The chain combines TRBV9 with TRBJ2-3, with TRBD2 matching over 9 bases. Trimming took 0 bases from V and 3 from J; bases not matched to a gene: 5. The germline V gene has CDR1 SGDLS and CDR2 YYNGEE. This CDR3 is built from 16 residues. In DNA form, the CDR3 reads TGTGCCAGCAGCGTAGGGCGGGGGGGCCTTACAGATACGCAGTATTTT. Protein sequence: CASSVGRGGLTDTQYF.

This clonotype showed up many times. The chain is built from TRBV9 and TRBJ2-1; D is unclear. Trimming took 0 bases from V and 8 from J, leaving 3 bases between them. The CDR3 has 11 amino acids. The germline V gene has CDR1 SGDLS and CDR2 YYNGEE. CDR3 protein: CASSVGHEQFF. The DNA of the CDR3 is TGTGCCAGCAGCGTAGGCCATGAGCAGTTCTTC.

This clonotype was picked up many times. J is TRBJ2-7 and V is TRBV5-1, with D perhaps being TRBD1 or TRBD2 (5 bases each). The CDR3 is 15 amino acids. Germline CDR1 SGHRS, CDR2 YFSETQ. Trimming took off 2 bases at V and 3 bases at J, with 15 bases between the two ends. CDR3 nucleotide sequence: TGCGCCAGCAGCTTTCGGGACCCAGCAGTCTACGAGCAGTACTTC. Amino acids: CASSFRDPAVYEQYF.

This clonotype was seen ten or more times. CDR3 sequence (DNA): TGCAGCGCCCGGAGCTTCGGGGTGAGGGATAACGAGCAGTACTTC. Translated, it gives CSARSFGVRDNEQYF. This sequence joins TRBV29-1 and TRBJ2-7; D possibly corresponds to TRBD2 (5 bases). CDR1 and CDR2 (germline): SQVTM, ANQGSEA. V was pared by 7 bases and J by 5 bases, with 24 bases between. This CDR3 is built from 15 residues.